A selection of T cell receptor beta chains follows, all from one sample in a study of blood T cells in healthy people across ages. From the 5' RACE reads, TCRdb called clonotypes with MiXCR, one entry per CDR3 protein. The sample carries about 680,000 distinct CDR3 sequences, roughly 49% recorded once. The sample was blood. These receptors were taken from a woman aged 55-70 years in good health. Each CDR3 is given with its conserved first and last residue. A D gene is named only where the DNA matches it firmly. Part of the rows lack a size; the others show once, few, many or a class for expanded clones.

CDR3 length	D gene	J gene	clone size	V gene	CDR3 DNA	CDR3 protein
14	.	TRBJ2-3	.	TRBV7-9	TGTGCCAGCAGCGTAGCTCGGCCGATAGATACGCAGTATTTT	CASSVARPIDTQYF
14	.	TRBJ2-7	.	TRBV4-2	TGTGCCAGCAGCGTGGGACTTATCTCCTACGAGCAGTACTTC	CASSVGLISYEQYF
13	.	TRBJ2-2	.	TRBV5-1	TGCGCCAGCAGCTTATCGACAGGTTGCGAGCTGTTTTTT	CASSLSTGCELFF
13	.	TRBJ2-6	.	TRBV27	TGTGCCAGCTCTAAGTCCTGGGCCAACGTCCTGACTTTC	CASSKSWANVLTF
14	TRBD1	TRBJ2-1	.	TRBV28	TGTGCCAGTTACGGTTCGATACCGGGACAGGAGCAGTTCTTC	CASYGSIPGQEQFF
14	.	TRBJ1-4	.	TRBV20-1	TGCAGTGCTAGAGATCCCAGGGGTAATGAAAAACTGTTTTTT	CSARDPRGNEKLFF
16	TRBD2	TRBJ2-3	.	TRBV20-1	TGCAGTGCTAGAGAGGCTAGCGGAATTAGCACAGATACGCAGTATTTT	CSAREASGISTDTQYF
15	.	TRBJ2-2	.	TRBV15	TGTGCCACCAGCAGAGCACAAGTGAACACCGGGGAGCTGTTTTTT	CATSRAQVNTGELFF
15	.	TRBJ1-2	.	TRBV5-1	TGCGCCAGCAGCTTGGGGGTCAGTGGGGTTTATGGCTACACCTTC	CASSLGVSGVYGYTF
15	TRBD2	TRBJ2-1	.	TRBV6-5	TGTGCCGGCCAAATTAGGACTAGCGGGTACAATGAGCAGTTCTTC	CAGQIRTSGYNEQFF
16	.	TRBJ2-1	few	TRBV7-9	TGTGCCAGCAGCTCTCTAAGGGGAGCTTCGTACAATGAGCAGTTCTTC	CASSSLRGASYNEQFF
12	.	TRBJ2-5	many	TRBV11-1	TGTGCCAGCAGTCCGAACGCGGAGACCCAGTACTTC	CASSPNAETQYF
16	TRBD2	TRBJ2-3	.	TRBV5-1	TGCGCCAGCAGCTTGAGGACTAGCGGGAGGACAGATACGCAGTATTTT	CASSLRTSGRTDTQYF
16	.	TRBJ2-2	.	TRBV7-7	TGTGCCAGCAGCCCCCGACTAGTAGGGGTCACCGGGGAGCTGTTTTTT	CASSPRLVGVTGELFF
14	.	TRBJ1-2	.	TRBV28	TGTGCCAGCAGCCAAGGGCCGAAAGGGAACGGCTACACCTTC	CASSQGPKGNGYTF
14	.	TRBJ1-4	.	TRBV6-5	TGTGCCAGCAGCCTCGTTCTCGACCATGAAAAACTGTTTTTT	CASSLVLDHEKLFF
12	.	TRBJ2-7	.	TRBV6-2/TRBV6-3	TGTGCCAGCCGACCCGGGTACAATGAGCAGTACTTC	CASRPGYNEQYF
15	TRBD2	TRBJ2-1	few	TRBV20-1	TGCAGTGCTAGATCCCGACTAGCTGGCTACAATGAGCAGTTCTTC	CSARSRLAGYNEQFF
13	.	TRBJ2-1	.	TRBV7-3	TGTGCCAGCAGCTCCTACATTGGGAAGGAGCAGTTCTTC	CASSSYIGKEQFF
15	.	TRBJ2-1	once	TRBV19	TGTGCCAGTAGTATAGCTGGACAAGGCGACAATGAGCAGTTCTTC	CASSIAGQGDNEQFF
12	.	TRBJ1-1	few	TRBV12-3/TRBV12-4	TGTGCCAGCAGCCCTGGTACAGGCGAAGCTTTCTTT	CASSPGTGEAFF
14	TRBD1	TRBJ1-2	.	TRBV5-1	TGCGCCAGCCGCGTGACAGGGGATAACTATGGCTACACCTTC	CASRVTGDNYGYTF
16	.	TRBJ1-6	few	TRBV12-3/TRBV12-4	TGTGCCAGCAGTTTAGCCGGACCCGTTAGTGGTTCACCCCTCCACTTT	CASSLAGPVSGSPLHF